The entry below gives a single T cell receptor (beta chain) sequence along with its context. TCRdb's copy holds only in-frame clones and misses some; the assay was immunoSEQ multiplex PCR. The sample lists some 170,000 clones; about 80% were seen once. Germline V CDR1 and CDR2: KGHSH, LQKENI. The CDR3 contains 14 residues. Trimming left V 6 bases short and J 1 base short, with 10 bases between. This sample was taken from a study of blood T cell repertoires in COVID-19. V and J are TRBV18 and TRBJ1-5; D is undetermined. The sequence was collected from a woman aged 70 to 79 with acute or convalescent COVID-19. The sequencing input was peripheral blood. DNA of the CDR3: TGTGCCAGCTCGGCTGGGCAGAGCAATCAGCCCCAGCATTTT. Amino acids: CASSAGQSNQPQHF.